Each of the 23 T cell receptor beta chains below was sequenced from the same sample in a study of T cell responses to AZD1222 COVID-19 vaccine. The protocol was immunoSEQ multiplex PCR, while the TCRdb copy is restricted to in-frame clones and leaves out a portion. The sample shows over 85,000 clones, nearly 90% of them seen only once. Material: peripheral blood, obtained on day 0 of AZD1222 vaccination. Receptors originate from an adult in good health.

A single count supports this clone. The CDR3 region is CASSGAPNTEAFF. CDR3 DNA sequence: TGTGCCAGCAGCGGGGCCCCAAACACTGAAGCTTTCTTT. This chain uses TRBV6-5 with TRBJ1-1, with a tentative D call TRBD1 (5 bases). The germline V and J ends were trimmed by 6 bases and 2 bases, with 10 bases remaining between them. CDR1 is MNHEY, CDR2 SVGAGI, per germline. The CDR3 runs 13 residues.

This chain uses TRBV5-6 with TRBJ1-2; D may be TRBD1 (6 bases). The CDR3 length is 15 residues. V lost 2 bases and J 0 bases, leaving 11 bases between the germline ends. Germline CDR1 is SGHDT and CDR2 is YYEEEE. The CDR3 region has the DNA TGTGCCAGCAGCTTCGGGACACTGTCTAACTATGGCTACACCTTC. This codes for CASSFGTLSNYGYTF. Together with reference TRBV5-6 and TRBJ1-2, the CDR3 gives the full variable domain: DAGVTQSPTHLIKTRGQQVTLRCSPKSGHDTVSWYQQALGQGPQFIFQYYEEEERQRGNFPDRFSGHQFPNYSSELNVNALLLGDSALYLCASSFGTLSNYGYTFGSGTRLTVV.

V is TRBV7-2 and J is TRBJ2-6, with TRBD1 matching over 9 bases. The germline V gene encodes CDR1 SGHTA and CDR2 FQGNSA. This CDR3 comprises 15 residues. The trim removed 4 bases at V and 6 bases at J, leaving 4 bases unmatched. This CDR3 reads CASSSDRGVANVLTF. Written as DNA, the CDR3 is TGTGCCAGCAGCTCCGACAGGGGGGTGGCCAACGTCCTGACTTTC.

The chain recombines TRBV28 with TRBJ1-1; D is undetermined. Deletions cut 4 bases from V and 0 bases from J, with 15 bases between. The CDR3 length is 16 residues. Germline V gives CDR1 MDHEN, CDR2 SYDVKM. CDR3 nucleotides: TGTGCCAGCAGTTCATCTCCGGGGATTATGAACACTGAAGCTTTCTTT. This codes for CASSSSPGIMNTEAFF.

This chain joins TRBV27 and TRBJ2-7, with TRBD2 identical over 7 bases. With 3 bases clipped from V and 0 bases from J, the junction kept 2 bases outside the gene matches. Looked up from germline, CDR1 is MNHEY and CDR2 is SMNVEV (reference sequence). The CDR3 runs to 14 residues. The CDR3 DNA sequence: TGTGCCAGCAGTTTCCTAGCGGTCTCCTACGAGCAGTACTTC. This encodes CASSFLAVSYEQYF.

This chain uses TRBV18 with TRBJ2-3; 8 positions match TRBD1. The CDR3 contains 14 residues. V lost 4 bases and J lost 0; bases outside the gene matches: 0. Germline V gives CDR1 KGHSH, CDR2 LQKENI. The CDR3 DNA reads TGTGCCAGCTCACGGGACAGGAGCACAGATACGCAGTATTTT. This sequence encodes CASSRDRSTDTQYF.

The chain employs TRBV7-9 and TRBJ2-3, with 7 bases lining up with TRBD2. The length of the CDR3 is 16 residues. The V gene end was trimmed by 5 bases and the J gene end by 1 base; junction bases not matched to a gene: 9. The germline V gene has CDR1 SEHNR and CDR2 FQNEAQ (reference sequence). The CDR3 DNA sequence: TGTGCCAGCAGCCACGGGGGGAGATCTCGCACAGATACGCAGTATTTT. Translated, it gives CASSHGGRSRTDTQYF. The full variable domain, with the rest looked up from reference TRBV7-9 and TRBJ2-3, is DTGVSQNPRHKITKRGQNVTFRCDPISEHNRLYWYRQTLGQGPEFLTYFQNEAQLEKSRLLSDRFSAERPKGSFSTLEIQRTEQGDSAMYLCASSHGGRSRTDTQYFGPGTRLTVL.

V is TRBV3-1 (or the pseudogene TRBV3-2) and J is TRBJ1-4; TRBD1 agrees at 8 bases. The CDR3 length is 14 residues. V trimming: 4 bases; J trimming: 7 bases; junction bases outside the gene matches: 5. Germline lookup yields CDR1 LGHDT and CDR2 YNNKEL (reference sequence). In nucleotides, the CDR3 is TGTGCCAGCAGCCGGCGGACAGGGACTGAAAAACTGTTTTTT. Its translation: CASSRRTGTEKLFF.

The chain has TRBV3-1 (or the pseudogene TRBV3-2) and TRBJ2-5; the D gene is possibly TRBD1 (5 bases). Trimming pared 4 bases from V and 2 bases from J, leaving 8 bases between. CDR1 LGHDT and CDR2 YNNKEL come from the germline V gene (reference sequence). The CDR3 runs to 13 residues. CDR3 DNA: TGTGCCAGCAGCCCCGACAGACAAGAGACCCAGTACTTC. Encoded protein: CASSPDRQETQYF.

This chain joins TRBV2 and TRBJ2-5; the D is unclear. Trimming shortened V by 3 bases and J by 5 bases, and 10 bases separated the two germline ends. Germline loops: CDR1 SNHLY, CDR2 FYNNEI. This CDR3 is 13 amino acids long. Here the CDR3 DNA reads TGTGCCAGCAGTGATAAGGGTTGGGAGACCCAGTACTTC. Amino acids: CASSDKGWETQYF.

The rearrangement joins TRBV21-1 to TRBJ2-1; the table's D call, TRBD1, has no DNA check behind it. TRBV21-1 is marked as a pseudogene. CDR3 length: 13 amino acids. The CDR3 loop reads CASRVMGHNEQFF. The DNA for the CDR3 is TGTGCCAGCCGGGTGATGGGGCACAATGAGCAGTTCTTC.

Written as DNA, the CDR3 is TGTGCCAGCAGCCTGGGACTAGCGAAACAATTGAACACTGAAGCTTTCTTT. Protein sequence: CASSLGLAKQLNTEAFF. The chain carries TRBV14 and TRBJ1-1, with D maybe TRBD1 (5 bases). Per the germline V gene, CDR1 is SGHDN and CDR2 is FVKESK. V shed 4 bases and J shed 0 bases, with 18 bases lying between them. The CDR3 consists of 17 residues.

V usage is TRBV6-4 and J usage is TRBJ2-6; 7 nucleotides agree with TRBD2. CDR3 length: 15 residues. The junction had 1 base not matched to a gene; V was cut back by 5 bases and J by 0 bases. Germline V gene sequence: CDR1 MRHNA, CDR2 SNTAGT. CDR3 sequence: CASSPGGSGANVLTF. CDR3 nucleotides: TGTGCCAGCAGTCCGGGGGGCTCTGGGGCCAACGTCCTGACTTTC.

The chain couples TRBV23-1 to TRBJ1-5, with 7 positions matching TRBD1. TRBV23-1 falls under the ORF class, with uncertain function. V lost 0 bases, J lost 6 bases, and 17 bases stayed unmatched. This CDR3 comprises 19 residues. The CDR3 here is CASSQSLELNRGFSQPQHF. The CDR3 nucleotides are TGCGCCAGCAGTCAATCGTTAGAGCTAAACAGGGGTTTTAGTCAGCCCCAGCATTTT.

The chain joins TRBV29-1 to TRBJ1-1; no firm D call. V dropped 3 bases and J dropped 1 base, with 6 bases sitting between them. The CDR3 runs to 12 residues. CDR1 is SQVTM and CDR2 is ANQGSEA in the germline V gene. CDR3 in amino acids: CSVDSKNTEAFF. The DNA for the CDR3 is TGCAGCGTTGACAGTAAGAACACTGAAGCTTTCTTT.

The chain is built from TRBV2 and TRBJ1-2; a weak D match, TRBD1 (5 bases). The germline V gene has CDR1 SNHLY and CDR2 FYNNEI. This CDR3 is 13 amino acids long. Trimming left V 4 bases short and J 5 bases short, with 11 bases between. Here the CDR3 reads CASSGGRIYGYTF. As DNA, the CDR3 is TGTGCCAGCAGTGGGGGACGCATATATGGCTACACCTTC.

The CDR3 region has the DNA TGTGCCAGCAGCGTAGGAGGACAGGGGGCAGGTACCGGGGAGCTGTTTTTT. It encodes CASSVGGQGAGTGELFF. The chain uses TRBV9 and TRBJ2-2; 11 nucleotides agree with TRBD1. The CDR3 totals 17 residues. Germline CDR1 SGDLS, CDR2 YYNGEE. V lost 0 bases to trimming and J lost 5 bases; unmatched junction nucleotides: 6.

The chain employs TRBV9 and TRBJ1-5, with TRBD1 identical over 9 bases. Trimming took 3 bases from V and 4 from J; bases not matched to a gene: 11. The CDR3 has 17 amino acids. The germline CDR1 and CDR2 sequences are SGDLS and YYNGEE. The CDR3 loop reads CASSAMPDRGGNQPQHF. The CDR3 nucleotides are TGTGCCAGCAGCGCAATGCCGGACAGGGGAGGGAATCAGCCCCAGCATTTT.

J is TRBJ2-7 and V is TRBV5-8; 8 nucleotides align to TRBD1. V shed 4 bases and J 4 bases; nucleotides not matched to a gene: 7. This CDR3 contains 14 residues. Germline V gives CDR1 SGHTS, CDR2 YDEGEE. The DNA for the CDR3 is TGTGCCAGCAGCCCCTGGACAGGGTGGTACGAGCAGTACTTC. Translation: CASSPWTGWYEQYF.

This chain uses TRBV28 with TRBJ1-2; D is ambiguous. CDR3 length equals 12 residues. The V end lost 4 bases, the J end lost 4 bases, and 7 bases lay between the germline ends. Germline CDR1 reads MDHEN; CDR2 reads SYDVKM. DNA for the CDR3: TGTGCCAGCAGTTCTACGGGCTATGGCTACACCTTC. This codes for CASSSTGYGYTF.

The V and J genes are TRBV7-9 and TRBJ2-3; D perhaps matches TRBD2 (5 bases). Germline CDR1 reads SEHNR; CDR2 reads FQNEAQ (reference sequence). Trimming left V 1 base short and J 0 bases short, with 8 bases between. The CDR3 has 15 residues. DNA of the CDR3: TGTGCCAGCAGCTTAGACGGGGTTAGCACAGATACGCAGTATTTT. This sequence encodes CASSLDGVSTDTQYF.

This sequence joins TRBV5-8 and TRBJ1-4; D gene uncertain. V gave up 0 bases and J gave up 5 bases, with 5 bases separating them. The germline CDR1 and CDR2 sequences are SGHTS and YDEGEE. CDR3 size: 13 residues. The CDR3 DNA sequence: TGTGCCAGCAGCTTGGGCCGAAATGAAAAACTGTTTTTT. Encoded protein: CASSLGRNEKLFF.

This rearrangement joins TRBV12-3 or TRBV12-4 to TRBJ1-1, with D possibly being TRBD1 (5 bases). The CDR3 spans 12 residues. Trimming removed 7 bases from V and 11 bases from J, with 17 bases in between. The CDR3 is CASTTGREGAFF. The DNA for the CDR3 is TGTGCCAGCACGACTGGCCGGGAGGGGGCTTTCTTT.